This TCR beta chain was observed in a study of chemoradiotherapy in HPV16-positive cancers. Study background: Candidate HPV-specific clones and shared TCR motifs came from a couple of HPV16-positive patients. The study's findings and limits: Candidate HPV-specific clones and E7-related TCR motifs grew in tumor during treatment. Only two HPV16-positive patients supplied the functional HPV-specificity definition.

Repertoires were sampled repeatedly during chemoradiotherapy. As for this clone: Its cognate antigen is unknown.

There are 13 residues in the CDR3. From germline, CDR1 is MNHNS and CDR2 SASEGT. J lost 3 bases, V lost 4 bases, and 3 bases had no gene match. Sequencing used immunoSEQ multiplex PCR; TCRdb keeps in-frame clones, though not all of them. The table has some 15,000 clones, approximately 80% seen once. The receptor's source is a human donor with HPV-associated anogenital cancer. The V and J genes are TRBV6-1 and TRBJ2-7; 7 bases match TRBD2. Sampling was conducted from a patient who underwent chemoradiotherapy. CDR3 in amino acids: CASSGRGFYEQYF. The CDR3 coding sequence is TGTGCCAGCAGTGGGCGGGGGTTCTACGAGCAGTACTTC.